This TCR beta chain derives from a study of blood T cell repertoires in COVID-19 (dated by TCRdb to 2018 to 2021). For context, the study as a whole: Collaborator samples came from the United States, Italy and Spain and covered acute and convalescent phases of COVID-19. The prospective study material was composed of cDNA or gDNA derived from T cells, B-cell-depleted T cells, or PBMCs. Deeply sampled blood TCRbeta repertoires from subjects exposed to, actively infected with, or recovered from COVID-19 were included in the dataset. The repertoires were made available in a free public database intended to serve as a resource for research on the immune response to SARS-CoV-2. The samples were drawn from two sources: the first 160 participants of the ongoing ImmuneRACE study, and over 950 subjects contributed by 6 global collaborators. Nearly every sample came with metadata listing a de-identified subject ID, COVID-19 status, age in years and sex. Where HLA class I and class II types were available, the types were taken from metadata supplied by the sample provider, not from assay-based typing.

To note about this clone: Its recognized antigen is unknown. No base quality values were provided; no much bigger clone lies one nucleotide off.

TCRbeta CDR3 regions were amplified from genomic DNA by means of the immunoSEQ Assay, a bias-controlled multiplex PCR. The study's processing was this. Nucleated cell counts per sample were estimated from amplification of reference gene primers within the assay. To quantify the absolute abundance of each unique TCRbeta CDR3 rearrangement, sequence reads were collapsed and filtered. For each sample, productive Simpson clonality was calculated by taking the square root of Simpson's diversity index across productive rearrangements. TCRdb carries this immuneACCESS record with in-frame sequences only. Its versions omit some clonotypes, under half of them owing to an unresolved V gene in the studies checked, with the rest unexplained. For V, J and clone size, that table is used; D and trimming come from the DNA. The sample includes about 160,000 clones, with about 82% observed a single time. Approximately 7% of the sample rests with the top ten.

Each collaborating institution followed its own protocols to collect whole blood in K2EDTA tubes. For TCRbeta analysis, collaborators shipped samples as frozen whole blood, isolated PBMCs, or DNA extracted from either of those sample types. After removal of 5 bases from V and 5 bases from J, the junction retains 9 bases not matched to a gene. Counted from cysteine to phenylalanine, this CDR3 has 15 amino acids. Of all the DNA, just the CDR3 is kept, 45 bases in frame from base 1. CDR1 SGHTA and CDR2 FQGTGA are derived from the germline V gene. Overall study results and their limits: Clinical and demographic metadata were provided uncurated, with the amount varying by source and participant.

The chain couples TRBV7-3 to TRBJ2-5, and TRBD2 aligns with 9 junction nucleotides. The clonotype was recovered from a man aged 45-60 years with active or convalescent COVID-19. Sequences were obtained from peripheral blood. The CDR3 loop reads CASSQGAGGQETQYF. The nucleotides are TGTGCCAGCAGCCAAGGCGCGGGGGGGCAGGAGACCCAGTACTTC. Supplemented by the reference TRBV7-3 and TRBJ2-5 proteins around the CDR3, the complete variable domain is GAGVSQTPSNKVTEKGKYVELRCDPISGHTALYWYRQSLGQGPEFLIYFQGTGAADDSGLPNDRFFAVRPEGSVSTLKIQRTERGDSAVYLCASSQGAGGQETQYFGPGTRLLVL.